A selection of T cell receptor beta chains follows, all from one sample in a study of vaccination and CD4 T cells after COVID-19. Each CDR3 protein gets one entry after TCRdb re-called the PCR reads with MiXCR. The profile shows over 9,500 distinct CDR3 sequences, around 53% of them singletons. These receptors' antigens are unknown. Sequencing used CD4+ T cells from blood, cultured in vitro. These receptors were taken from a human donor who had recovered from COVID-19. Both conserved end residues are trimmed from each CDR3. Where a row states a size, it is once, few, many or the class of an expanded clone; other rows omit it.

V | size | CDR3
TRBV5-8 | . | ASSKTGQPYEQY
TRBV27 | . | ASHPTGDRGKGQY
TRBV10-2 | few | ASSRGAETQY
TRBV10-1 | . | ASSESGQGDTEAF
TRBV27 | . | ASRSQGAGGYT
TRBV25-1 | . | ASGRDEAF
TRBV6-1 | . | ASSMGDTEAF
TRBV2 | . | ASSEGGAGGTEAF
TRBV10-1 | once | ASSQKDRGDEQY
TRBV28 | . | ASSPPPREQPQH
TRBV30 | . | AWGKTEGNQPQH
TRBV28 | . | ASSSPGGSGAF
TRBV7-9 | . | ASSFRVGDGYT
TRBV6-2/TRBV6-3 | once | ASRDKWGYT
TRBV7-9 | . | ASSFGPGGLYGYT
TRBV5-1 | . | ASSLRLKGNGLYGYT
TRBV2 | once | ASRGGFSGRSHEQY
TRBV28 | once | ASSPRVGPNSPQH
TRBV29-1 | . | SVAQAGYGYT
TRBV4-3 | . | ASSLVGLATFQGSVRANVLT
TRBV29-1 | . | SVGRGANYGYT
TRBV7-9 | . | ASSPNRDEETQY
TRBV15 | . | ATSRGGYSNQPQH